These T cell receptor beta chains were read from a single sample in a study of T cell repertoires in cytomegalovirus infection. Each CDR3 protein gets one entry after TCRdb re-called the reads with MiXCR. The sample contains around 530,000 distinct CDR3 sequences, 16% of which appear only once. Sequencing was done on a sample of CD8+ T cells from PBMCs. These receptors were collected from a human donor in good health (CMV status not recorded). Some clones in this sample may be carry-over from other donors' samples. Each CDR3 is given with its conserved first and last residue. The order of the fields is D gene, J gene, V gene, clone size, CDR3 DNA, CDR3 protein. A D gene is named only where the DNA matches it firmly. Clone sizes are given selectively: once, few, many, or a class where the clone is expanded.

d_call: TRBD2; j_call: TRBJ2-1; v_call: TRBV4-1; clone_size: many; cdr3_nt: TGCGCCAGCAGCCAAAAGCGGGGGCCCAATGAGCAGTTCTTC; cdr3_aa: CASSQKRGPNEQFF
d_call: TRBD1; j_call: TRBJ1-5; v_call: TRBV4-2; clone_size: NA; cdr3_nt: TGTGCCAGCAGCCAGGAGCAGGGGGCTCGCAATCAGCCCCAGCATTTT; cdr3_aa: CASSQEQGARNQPQHF
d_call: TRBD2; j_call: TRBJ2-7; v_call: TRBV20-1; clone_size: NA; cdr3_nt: TGCAGTGCGACCTTTCCGGCGGGAGACTACGAGCAGTACTTC; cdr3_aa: CSATFPAGDYEQYF
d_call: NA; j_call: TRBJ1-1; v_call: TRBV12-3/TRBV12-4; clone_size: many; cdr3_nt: TGTGCCAGCAGTCAAACACAGGGGAACACTGAAGCTTTCTTT; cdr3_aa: CASSQTQGNTEAFF
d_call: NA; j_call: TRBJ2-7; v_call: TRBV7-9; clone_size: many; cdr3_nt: TGTGCCAGCAGCTCCGGGACGGACTCCTACGAGCAGTACTTC; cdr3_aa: CASSSGTDSYEQYF
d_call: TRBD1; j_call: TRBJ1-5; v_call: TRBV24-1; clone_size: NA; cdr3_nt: TGTGCCACCAGTGAGCACTACAGGGGCCGAGGGTTCAATCAGCCCCAGCATTTT; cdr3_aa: CATSEHYRGRGFNQPQHF
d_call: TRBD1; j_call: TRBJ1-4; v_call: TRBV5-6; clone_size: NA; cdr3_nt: TGTGCCAGCAGCTCCGGGACAGGGACGAAAGAAAAACTGTTTTTT; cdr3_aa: CASSSGTGTKEKLFF
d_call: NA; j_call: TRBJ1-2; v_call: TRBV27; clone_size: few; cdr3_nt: TGTGCCGCTGGGGCAACTAACTATGGCTACACCTTC; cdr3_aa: CAAGATNYGYTF
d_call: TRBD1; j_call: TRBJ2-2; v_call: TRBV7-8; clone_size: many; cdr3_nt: TGTGCCAGCAGCCCCGGGACAGGGAAAACCGGGGAGCTGTTTTTT; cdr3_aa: CASSPGTGKTGELFF
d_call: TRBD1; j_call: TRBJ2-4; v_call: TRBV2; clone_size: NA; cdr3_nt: TGTGCCAGCCATAGACAGGGGGAAGACATTCAGTACTTC; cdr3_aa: CASHRQGEDIQYF
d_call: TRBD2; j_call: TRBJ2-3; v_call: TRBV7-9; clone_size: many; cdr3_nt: TGTGCCAGCAGCTTTTTTGCGGGAGGCACAGATACGCAGTATTTT; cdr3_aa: CASSFFAGGTDTQYF
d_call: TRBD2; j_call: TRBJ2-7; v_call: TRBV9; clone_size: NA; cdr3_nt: TGTACCAGCAGCGGAGCTCCGGGACTAGCGACGTACGAGCAGTACTTC; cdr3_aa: CTSSGAPGLATYEQYF
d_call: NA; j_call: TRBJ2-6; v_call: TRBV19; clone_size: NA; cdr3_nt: TGTGCCAGTAGTACAGGAACCTCTGGGGCCAACGTCCTGACTTTC; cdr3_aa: CASSTGTSGANVLTF
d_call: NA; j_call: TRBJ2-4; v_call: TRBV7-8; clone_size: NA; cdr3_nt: TGTGCAAGCAGCTTAATGTGGGAGGGGGAGTGGAACATTCAGTACTTC; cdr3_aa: CASSLMWEGEWNIQYF
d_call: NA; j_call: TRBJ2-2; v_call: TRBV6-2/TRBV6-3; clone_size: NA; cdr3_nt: TGTGCCAGCAGTCCCCGACTGATAGGCACCGGGGAGCTGTTTTTT; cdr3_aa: CASSPRLIGTGELFF
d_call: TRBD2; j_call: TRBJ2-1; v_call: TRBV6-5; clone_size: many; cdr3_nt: TGTGCCAGCAGCAGGACGGGGACTAGCGGGAGGGAAGGGGACAATGAGCAGTTCTTC; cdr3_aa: CASSRTGTSGREGDNEQFF
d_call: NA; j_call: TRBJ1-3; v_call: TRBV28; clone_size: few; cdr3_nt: TGTGCCAGCAGTCTTTTCGGAATAGGAAACACCATATATTTT; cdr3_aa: CASSLFGIGNTIYF
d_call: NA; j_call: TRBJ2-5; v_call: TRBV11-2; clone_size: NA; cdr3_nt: TGTGCCAGCAGCTTAGATCCCGAAGAGACCCAGTACTTC; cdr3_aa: CASSLDPEETQYF
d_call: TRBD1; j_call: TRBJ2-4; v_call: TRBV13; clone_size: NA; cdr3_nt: TGTGCCAGCAGCCCGGGACAGCGAGAAGCCAAAAACATTCAGTACTTC; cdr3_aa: CASSPGQREAKNIQYF
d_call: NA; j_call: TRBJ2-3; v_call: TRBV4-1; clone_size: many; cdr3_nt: TGCGCCAGCAGCCAAGATGGCACCCCGGAGGGCACAGATACGCAGTATTTT; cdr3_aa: CASSQDGTPEGTDTQYF
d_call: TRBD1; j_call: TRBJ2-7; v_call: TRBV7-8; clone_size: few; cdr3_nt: TGTGCCAGCAGCGGCGACAGGGGCACGGGGTCCTACGAGCAGTACTTC; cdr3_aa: CASSGDRGTGSYEQYF
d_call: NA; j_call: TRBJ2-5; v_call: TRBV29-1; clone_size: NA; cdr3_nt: TGCAGCGTGAAGGAAGAGACCCAGTACTTC; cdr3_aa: CSVKEETQYF
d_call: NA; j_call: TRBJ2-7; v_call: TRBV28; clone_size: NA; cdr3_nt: TGTGCCAGCAGTCCCCGCCACTTACGCTACGAGCAGTACTTC; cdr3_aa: CASSPRHLRYEQYF
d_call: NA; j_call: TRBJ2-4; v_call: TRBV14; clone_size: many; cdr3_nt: TGTGCCAGCAGCCAAGATTATCAGGGATCGGTCCAGGACATTCAGTACTTC; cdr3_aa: CASSQDYQGSVQDIQYF
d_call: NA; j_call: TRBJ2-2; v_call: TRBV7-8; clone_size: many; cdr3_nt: TGTGCCAGCAGCTCTCATAGGGGTTCGTCCGGGGAGCTGTTTTTT; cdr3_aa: CASSSHRGSSGELFF
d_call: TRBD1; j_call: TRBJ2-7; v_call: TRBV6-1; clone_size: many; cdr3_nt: TGTGCCAGCAGTCAATCACCCCCCGGGACAGGGGGTTACGAGCAGTACTTC; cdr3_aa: CASSQSPPGTGGYEQYF
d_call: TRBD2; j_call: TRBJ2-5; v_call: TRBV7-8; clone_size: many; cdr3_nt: TGTGCCAGCAGCTTTCTACTAGCGGGATTGGAGACCCAGTACTTC; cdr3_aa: CASSFLLAGLETQYF
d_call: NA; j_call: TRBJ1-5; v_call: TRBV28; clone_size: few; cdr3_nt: TGTGCCAGCAGACTCCCGACGAAGAGCAATCAGCCCCAGCATTTT; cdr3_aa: CASRLPTKSNQPQHF
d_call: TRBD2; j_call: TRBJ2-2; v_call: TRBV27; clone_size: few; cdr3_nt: TGTGCCAGCAGTTTTTCCCGGGGGGGTTTCACCGGGGAGCTGTTTTTT; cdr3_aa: CASSFSRGGFTGELFF
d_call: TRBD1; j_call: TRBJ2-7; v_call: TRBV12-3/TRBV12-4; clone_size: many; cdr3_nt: TGTGCCAGCAGTTTTATGTTCGACAGGGGAGGTCTCCACGAGCAGTACTTC; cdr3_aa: CASSFMFDRGGLHEQYF
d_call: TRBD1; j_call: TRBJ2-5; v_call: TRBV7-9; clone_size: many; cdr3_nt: TGTGCCAGCAGCGAAGACAGGGGCGGTCAGTACTTC; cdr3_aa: CASSEDRGGQYF
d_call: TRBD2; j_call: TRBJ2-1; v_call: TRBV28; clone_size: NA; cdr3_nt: TGTGCCAGCAGTACCACGCGGGAGGGAGTTGCCTACAATGAGCAGTTCTTC; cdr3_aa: CASSTTREGVAYNEQFF
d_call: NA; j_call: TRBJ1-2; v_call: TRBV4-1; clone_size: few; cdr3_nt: TGCGCCAGCAGCCCCTTGGTCGTGGCCTATGGCTACACCTTC; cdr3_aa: CASSPLVVAYGYTF
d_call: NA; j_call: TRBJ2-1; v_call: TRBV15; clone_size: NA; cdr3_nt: TGTGCCACCAGCAGAGTAAAGGACAATGAGCAGTTCTTC; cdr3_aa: CATSRVKDNEQFF
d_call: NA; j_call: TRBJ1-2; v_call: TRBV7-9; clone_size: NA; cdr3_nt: TGTGCCAGCAGCTTAGGGCGGGGAGACTATGGCTACACCTTC; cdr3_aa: CASSLGRGDYGYTF
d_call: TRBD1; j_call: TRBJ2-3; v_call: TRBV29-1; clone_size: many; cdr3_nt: TGCAGCGTTGAGTTTGGTAGGGGGCCGGGCCCAGATACGCAGTATTTT; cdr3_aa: CSVEFGRGPGPDTQYF
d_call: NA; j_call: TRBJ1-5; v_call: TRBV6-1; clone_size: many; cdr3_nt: TGTGCCAGCAGTGAAGGCCCAGGGTGGAGCAATCAGCCCCAGCATTTT; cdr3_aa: CASSEGPGWSNQPQHF
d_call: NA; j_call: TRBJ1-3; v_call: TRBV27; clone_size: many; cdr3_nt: TGTGCCAGCAGTTTATCGGGGGGGTCTGGAAACACCATATATTTT; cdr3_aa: CASSLSGGSGNTIYF
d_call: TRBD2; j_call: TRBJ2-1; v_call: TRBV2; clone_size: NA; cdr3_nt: TGTGCCAGCAGTGACGTAGCGGGGGGGGTTACGGATGAGCAGTTCTTC; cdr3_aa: CASSDVAGGVTDEQFF
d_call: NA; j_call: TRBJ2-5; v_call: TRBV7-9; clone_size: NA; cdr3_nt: TGTGCCACCCGGTGGACTGGCCAAGAGACCCAGTACTTC; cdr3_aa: CATRWTGQETQYF
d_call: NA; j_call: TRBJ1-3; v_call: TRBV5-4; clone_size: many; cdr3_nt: TGTGCCAGCAGCGGGGGACGGACGAACTCTGGAAACACCATATATTTT; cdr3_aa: CASSGGRTNSGNTIYF
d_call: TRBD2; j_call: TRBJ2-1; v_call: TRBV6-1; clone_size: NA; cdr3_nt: TGTGCCAGCAGTGAAGCCGGTAGCGGGAGCGATGAGCAGTTCTTC; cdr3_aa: CASSEAGSGSDEQFF
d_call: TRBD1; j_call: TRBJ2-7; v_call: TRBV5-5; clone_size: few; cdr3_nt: TGTGCCAGCCGGGGGACAGGGGGTGGATACGAGCAGTACTTC; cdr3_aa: CASRGTGGGYEQYF
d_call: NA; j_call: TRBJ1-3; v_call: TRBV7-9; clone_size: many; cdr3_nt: TGTGCCAGCAGCTTAGCGCCCAGGGGATACTCTGGAAACACCATATATTTT; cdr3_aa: CASSLAPRGYSGNTIYF
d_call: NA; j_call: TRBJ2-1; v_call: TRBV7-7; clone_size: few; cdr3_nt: TGTGCCAGCAGCCCCGAGAGGTACAATGAGCAGTTCTTC; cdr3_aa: CASSPERYNEQFF
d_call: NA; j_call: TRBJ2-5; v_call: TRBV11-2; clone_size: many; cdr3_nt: TGTGCCAGCAGCTTAGAATGGGGGGACCAAGAGACCCAGTACTTC; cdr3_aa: CASSLEWGDQETQYF
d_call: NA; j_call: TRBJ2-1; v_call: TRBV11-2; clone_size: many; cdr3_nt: TGTGCCAGCAGCTTCTTTCTGGGGCCAGCCTCCTACAATGAGCAGTTCTTC; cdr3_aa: CASSFFLGPASYNEQFF
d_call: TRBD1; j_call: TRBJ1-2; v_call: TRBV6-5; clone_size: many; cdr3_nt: TGTGCCAGCAGTTACTCCGGGACAGGGGTTTCTGGCTACACCTTC; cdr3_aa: CASSYSGTGVSGYTF
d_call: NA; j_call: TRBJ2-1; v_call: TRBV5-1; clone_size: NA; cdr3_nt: TGCGCCAGCAGCTTCCCCTTCGACAGGGAGGACTACAATGAGCAGTTCTTC; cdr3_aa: CASSFPFDREDYNEQFF
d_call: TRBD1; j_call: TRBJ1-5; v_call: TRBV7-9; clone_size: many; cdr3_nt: TGTGCCAGCAGCCCGACAGGGGTGTTGGGCGGCAATCAGCCCCAGCATTTT; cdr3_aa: CASSPTGVLGGNQPQHF
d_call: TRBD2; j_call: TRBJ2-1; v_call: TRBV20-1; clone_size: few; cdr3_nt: TGCAGTGCTAGATCCACCGTTTTTAGCGGGAGAAGTATGAATGAGCAGTTCTTC; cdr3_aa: CSARSTVFSGRSMNEQFF
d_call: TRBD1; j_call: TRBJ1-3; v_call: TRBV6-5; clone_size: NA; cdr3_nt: TGTGCCAGCAGACAGACAGGGACTGGAAACACCATATATTTT; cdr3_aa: CASRQTGTGNTIYF
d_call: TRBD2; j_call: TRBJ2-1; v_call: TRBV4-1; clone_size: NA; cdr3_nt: TGCGCCAGCAGCCAGGGGACTAGCGGGGGGGCCCCCTACAATGAGCAGTTCTTC; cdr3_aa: CASSQGTSGGAPYNEQFF
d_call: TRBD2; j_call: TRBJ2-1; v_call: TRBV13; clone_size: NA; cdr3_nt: TGTGCCAGCAGCCTTAGATCGCGCGGGGGGGCCTATGAGCAGTTCTTC; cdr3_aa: CASSLRSRGGAYEQFF
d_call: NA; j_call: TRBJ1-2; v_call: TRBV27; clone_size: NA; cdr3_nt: TGTGCCAGCAGTCCTCGTGGGCTGCTCTCTGGCTACACCTTC; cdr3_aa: CASSPRGLLSGYTF
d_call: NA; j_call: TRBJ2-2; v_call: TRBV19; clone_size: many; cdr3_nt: TGTGCCAGTAGTAGGGTGGGCGGATTAACCGGGGAGCTGTTTTTT; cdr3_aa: CASSRVGGLTGELFF
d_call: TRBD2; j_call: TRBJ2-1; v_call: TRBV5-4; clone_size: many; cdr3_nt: TGTGCCAGCGCTGCGTGGGGGCGGGAGGGCCCATCCTACAATGAGCAGTTCTTC; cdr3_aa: CASAAWGREGPSYNEQFF
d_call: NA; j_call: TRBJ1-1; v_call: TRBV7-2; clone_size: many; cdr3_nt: TGTGCCAGCAGATCGGACAGAGTGAACACTGAAGCTTTCTTT; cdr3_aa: CASRSDRVNTEAFF
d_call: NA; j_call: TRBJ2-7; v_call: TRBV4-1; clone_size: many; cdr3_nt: TGCGCCAGCAGCCAAGAGCCAGGGGCCTACGAGCAGTACTTC; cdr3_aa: CASSQEPGAYEQYF
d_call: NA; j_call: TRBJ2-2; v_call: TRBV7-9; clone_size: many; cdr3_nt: TGTGCCAGCAGCTTAGTACAGAACACCGGGGAGCTGTTTTTT; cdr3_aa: CASSLVQNTGELFF